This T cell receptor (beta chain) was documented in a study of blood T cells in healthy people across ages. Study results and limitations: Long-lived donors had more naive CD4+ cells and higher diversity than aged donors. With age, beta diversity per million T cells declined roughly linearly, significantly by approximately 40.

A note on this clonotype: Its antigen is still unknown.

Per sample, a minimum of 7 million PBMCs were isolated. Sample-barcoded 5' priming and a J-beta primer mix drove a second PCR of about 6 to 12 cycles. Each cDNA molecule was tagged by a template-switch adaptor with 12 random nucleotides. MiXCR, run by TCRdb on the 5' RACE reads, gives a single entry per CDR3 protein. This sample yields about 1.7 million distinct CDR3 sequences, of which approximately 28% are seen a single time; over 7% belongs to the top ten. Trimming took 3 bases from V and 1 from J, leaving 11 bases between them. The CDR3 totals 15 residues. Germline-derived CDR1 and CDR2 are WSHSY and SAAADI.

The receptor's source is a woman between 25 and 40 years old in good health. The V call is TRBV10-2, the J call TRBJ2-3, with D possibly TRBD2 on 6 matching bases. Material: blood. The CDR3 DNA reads TGCGCCAGCAGTGACGGAGGGCCTGGCACAGATACGCAGTATTTT. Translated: CASSDGGPGTDTQYF.